A single count supports the clone carrying this T cell receptor (beta chain). As yet, its antigen is unknown. Primers included in the PCR were 60 Vbeta and 13 Jbeta primers. Measured with immunoSEQ multiplex PCR; TCRdb has only the in-frame clones, and not every one. Here the sample spans under 200,000 clones, around 87% being singletons. The CDR3 runs to 14 residues. Per germline, CDR1 SGHRS and CDR2 YFSETQ. V lost 3 bases to trimming and J lost 3 bases, with 9 bases between them. The data stem from a study of cytomegalovirus exposure and HLA in healthy donors. While unrecorded immune exposures were likely, the donors were nominally healthy when sampled. Study-level findings and limits: Specificity for CMV antigens was confirmed in vitro for a few of the CMV-associated chains. Later analysis reportedly placed an Asian-associated ancestry cluster below the roughly 680-donor mean in N-insertions. TCR beta chains associated with HLA were, in a later analysis, more clonally expanded than equally common others.

The chain is built from TRBV5-1 and TRBJ2-2; no clear D gene. Sample: PBMCs. This TCR came from a boy under 10 years old in good health and CMV-seronegative. The CDR3 bases are TGCGCCAGCAGCTCAACTTATTACACCGGGGAGCTGTTTTTT. The encoded protein is CASSSTYYTGELFF.